This T cell receptor (beta chain) came from a study of tumor-infiltrating lymphocytes in primary liver carcinoma. In the study overall: All lesions had stage T1-T3 N0M0 and 4.2 to 10 cm widths.

The template, approximately 500 ng total RNA, yielded TCR beta cDNA made with a constant-region primer. Employing slightly modified ARM-PCR, three nested multiplex PCR rounds were run, and these gave rise to the TCR beta libraries. TRBV1-TRBV30 forward primers paired with a C-beta reverse primer drove the first two PCR rounds, approximately 11 cycles each. Using its own MiXCR run on the multiplex PCR reads, TCRdb lists one record per CDR3 protein. Among approximately 340,000 distinct CDR3 sequences, roughly 61% were seen once, and the ten largest hold roughly 6.5%. The CDR3 totals 14 residues. The V gene's germline CDR1 is SGHAT and CDR2 FQNNGV. V shed 7 bases, J shed 4 bases, and the junction held 3 bases outside the gene matches. Germline DNA was extracted too, while blood RNA derived from unsorted whole blood.

This clonotype was sampled from a man aged 40-55 years with primary liver carcinoma and hepatitis B virus infection. V usage is TRBV11-2 and J usage is TRBJ2-1; TRBD2 matches 11 bases. Sequencing used peripheral blood. This chain's CDR3 is CASKLAGDYNEQFF. CDR3 in DNA: TGTGCCAGCAAACTAGCGGGAGATTACAATGAGCAGTTCTTC.